The clone carrying this T cell receptor (beta chain) has just a few counts. Its antigen is undetermined. The junction departs from germline at one end; a sequencing error may be responsible. The sample belongs to a study of cytomegalovirus exposure and HLA in healthy donors. PCR amplification relied on 60 Vbeta primers (plus 13 Jbeta primers). Libraries were prepared by immunoSEQ multiplex PCR; TCRdb keeps only in-frame clonotypes and omits some of them. The sample carries roughly 300,000 clones, roughly 89% recorded once. Study-level points and caveats: TCR beta sequences reportedly predicted the HLA-A and HLA-B alleles of most subjects accurately.

Sequenced sample: PBMCs. The clonotype comes from a man aged 40-55 years in good health and CMV-seropositive.

The CDR3 here is CSSSHRDRSYEQYF. The CDR3 coding sequence is TGTTCCAGCAGCCACCGGGACAGGTCCTACGAGCAGTACTTC. This chain uses TRBV7-9 with TRBJ2-7; 8 bases fit TRBD1. CDR3 length equals 14 residues. Per germline, CDR1 SEHNR and CDR2 FQNEAQ (reference sequence). Supplemented by reference TRBV7-9 and TRBJ2-7, the full variable domain reads DTGVSQNPRHKITKRGQNVTFRCDPISEHNRLYWYRQTLGQGPEFLTYFQNEAQLEKSRLLSDRFSAERPKGSFSTLEIQRTEQGDSAMYLCSSSHRDRSYEQYFGPGTRLTVT.